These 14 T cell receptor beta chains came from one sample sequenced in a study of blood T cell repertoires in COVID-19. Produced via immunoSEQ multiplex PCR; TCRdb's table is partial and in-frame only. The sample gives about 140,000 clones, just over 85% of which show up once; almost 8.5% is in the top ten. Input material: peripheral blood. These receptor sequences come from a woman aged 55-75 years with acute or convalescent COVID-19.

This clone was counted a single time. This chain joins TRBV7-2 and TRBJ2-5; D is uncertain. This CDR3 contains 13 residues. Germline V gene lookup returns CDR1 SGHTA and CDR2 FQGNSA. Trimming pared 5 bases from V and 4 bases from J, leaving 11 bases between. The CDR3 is CASSRETGETQYF. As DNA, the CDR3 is TGTGCCAGCAGCCGAGAGACGGGAGAGACCCAGTACTTC.

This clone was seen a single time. CDR3 nucleotide sequence: TGTGCCAGCAGTGAAAGGGTGGGGCGCGGCACCGGGGAGCTGTTTTTT. Translated, it gives CASSERVGRGTGELFF. V is TRBV6-1 and J is TRBJ2-2; D is possibly TRBD1 (5 bases). Germline loops: CDR1 MNHNS, CDR2 SASEGT. CDR3 length equals 16 residues. Trimming took 2 bases from V and 4 from J, leaving 14 bases between them.

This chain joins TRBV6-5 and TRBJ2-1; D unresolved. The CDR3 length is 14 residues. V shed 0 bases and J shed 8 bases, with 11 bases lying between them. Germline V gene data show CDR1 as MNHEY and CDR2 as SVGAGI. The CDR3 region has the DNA TGTGCCAGCAGTTACTCGACTGCCGGCCATGAGCAGTTCTTC. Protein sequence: CASSYSTAGHEQFF.

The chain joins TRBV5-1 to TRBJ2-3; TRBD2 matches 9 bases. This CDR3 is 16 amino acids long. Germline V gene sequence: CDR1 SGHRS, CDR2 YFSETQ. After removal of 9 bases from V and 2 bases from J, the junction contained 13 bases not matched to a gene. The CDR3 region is CATGVGLAGITDTQYF. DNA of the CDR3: TGCGCCACCGGGGTTGGGCTAGCGGGGATCACAGATACGCAGTATTTT.

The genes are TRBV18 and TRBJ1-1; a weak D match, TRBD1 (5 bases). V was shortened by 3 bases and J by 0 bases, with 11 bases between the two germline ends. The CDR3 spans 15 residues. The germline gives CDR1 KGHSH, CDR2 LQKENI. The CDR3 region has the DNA TGTGCCAGCTCACCGCGGGACTTAGTGAACACTGAAGCTTTCTTT. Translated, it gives CASSPRDLVNTEAFF.

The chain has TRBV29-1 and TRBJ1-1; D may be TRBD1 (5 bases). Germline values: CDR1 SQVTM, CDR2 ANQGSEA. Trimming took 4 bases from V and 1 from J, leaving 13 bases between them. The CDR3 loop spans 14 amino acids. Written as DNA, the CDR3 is TGCAGCGTTGCCTTAGGGGTGGGGAACACTGAAGCTTTCTTT. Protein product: CSVALGVGNTEAFF.

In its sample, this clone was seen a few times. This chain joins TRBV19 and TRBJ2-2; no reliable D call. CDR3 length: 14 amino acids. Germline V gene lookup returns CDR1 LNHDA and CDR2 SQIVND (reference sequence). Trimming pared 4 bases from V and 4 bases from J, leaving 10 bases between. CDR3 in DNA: TGTGCCAGTAGTAACGTGGCCACCACCGGGGAGCTGTTTTTT. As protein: CASSNVATTGELFF.

CDR3: CASSLVSAEAFF. CDR3 DNA: TGTGCCAGCAGCTTGGTATCCGCTGAAGCTTTCTTT. The chain combines TRBV5-6 with TRBJ1-1; no clear D. CDR3 length equals 12 residues. Trimming removed 0 bases at V and 6 bases at J, with 6 bases between. The germline CDR1 and CDR2 sequences are SGHDT and YYEEEE. Combining the CDR3 with reference TRBV5-6 and TRBJ1-1 gives the whole variable domain DAGVTQSPTHLIKTRGQQVTLRCSPKSGHDTVSWYQQALGQGPQFIFQYYEEEERQRGNFPDRFSGHQFPNYSSELNVNALLLGDSALYLCASSLVSAEAFFGQGTRLTVV.

The CDR3 nucleotides read TGTGCCATCAGGCTACAACTGGGACAGGGGTATGGCTACACCTTC. It codes for CAIRLQLGQGYGYTF. The chain employs TRBV10-3 and TRBJ1-2; the match to TRBD1 covers 10 bases. This CDR3 contains 15 residues. From germline, CDR1 is ENHRY and CDR2 SYGVKD. V was pared by 6 bases and J by 5 bases, with 9 bases of the junction left unmatched.

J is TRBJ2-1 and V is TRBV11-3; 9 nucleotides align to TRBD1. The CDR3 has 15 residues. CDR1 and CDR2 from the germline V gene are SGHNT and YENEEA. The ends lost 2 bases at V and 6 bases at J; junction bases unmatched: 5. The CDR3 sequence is CASSLRTQGANEQFF. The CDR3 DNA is TGTGCCAGCAGCTTACGGACACAGGGGGCCAATGAGCAGTTCTTC.

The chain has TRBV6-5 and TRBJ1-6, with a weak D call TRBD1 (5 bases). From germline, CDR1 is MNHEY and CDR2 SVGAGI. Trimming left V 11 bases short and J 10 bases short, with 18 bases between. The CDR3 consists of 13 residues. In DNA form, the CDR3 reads TGTGCCGGGGCCCCGGGCGTAGGCTCACCCCTCCACTTT. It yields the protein CAGAPGVGSPLHF.

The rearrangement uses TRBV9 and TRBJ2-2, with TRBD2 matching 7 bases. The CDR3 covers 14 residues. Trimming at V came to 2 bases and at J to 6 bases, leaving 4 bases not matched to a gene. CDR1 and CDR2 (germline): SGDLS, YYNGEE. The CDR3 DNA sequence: TGTGCCAGCAGCGTCTCCAGCGGGGCCGGGGAGCTGTTTTTT. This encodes CASSVSSGAGELFF. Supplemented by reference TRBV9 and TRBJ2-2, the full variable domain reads DSGVTQTPKHLITATGQRVTLRCSPRSGDLSVYWYQQSLDQGLQFLIQYYNGEERAKGNILERFSAQQFPDLHSELNLSSLELGDSALYFCASSVSSGAGELFFGEGSRLTVL.

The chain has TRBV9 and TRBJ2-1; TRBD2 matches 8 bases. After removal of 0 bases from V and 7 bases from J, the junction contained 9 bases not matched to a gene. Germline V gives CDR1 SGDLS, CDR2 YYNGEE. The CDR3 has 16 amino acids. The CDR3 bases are TGTGCCAGCAGCGTAGATGCGGGGGGCCTTCGAAATGAGCAGTTCTTC. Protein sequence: CASSVDAGGLRNEQFF.

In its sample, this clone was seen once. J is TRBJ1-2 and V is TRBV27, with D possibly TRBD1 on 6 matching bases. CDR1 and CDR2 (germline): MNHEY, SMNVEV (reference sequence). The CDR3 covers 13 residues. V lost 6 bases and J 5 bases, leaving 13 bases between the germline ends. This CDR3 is CASRELGQYGYTF. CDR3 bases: TGTGCCAGCAGGGAACTAGGACAGTATGGCTACACCTTC.